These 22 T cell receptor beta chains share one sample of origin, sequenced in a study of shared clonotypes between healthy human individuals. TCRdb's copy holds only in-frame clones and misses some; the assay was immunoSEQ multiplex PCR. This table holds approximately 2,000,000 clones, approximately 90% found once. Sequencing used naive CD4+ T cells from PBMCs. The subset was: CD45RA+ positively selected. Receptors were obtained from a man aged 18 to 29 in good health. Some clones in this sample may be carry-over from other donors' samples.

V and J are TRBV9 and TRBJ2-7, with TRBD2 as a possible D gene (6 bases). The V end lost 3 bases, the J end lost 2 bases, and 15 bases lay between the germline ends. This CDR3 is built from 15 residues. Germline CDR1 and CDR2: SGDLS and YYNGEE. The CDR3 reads CASSARLGEAYEQYF. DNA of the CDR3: TGTGCCAGCAGCGCCCGACTAGGGGAGGCCTACGAGCAGTACTTC.

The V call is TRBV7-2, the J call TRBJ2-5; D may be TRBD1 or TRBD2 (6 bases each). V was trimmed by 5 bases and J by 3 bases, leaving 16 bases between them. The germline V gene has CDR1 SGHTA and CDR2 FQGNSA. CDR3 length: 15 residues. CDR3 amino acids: CASSNRDSLKETQYF. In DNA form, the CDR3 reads TGTGCCAGCAGCAACAGGGACTCCCTTAAAGAGACCCAGTACTTC. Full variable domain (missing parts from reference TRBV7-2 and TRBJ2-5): GAGVSQSPSNKVTEKGKDVELRCDPISGHTALYWYRQSLGQGLEFLIYFQGNSAPDKSGLPSDRFSAERTGGSVSTLTIQRTQQEDSAVYLCASSNRDSLKETQYFGPGTRLLVL.

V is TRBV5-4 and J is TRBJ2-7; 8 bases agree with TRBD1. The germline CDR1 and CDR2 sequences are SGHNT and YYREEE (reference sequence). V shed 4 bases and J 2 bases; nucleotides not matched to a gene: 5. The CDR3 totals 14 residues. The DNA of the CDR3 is TGTGCCAGCAGCCCAAGGGACAGGCCCTACGAGCAGTACTTC. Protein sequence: CASSPRDRPYEQYF. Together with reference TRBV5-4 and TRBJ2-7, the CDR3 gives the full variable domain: ETGVTQSPTHLIKTRGQQVTLRCSSQSGHNTVSWYQQALGQGPQFIFQYYREEENGRGNFPPRFSGLQFPNYSSELNVNALELDDSALYLCASSPRDRPYEQYFGPGTRLTVT.

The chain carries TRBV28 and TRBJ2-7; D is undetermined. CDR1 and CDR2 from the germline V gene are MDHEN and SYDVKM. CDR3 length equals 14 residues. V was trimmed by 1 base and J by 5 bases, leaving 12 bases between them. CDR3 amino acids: CASSLLTGLHEQYF. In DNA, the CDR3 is TGTGCCAGCAGTTTATTGACCGGGCTGCACGAGCAGTACTTC.

CDR3 nucleotides: TGCGCCAGCAGCCAGACCGGGACCCGGATTCAGTACTTC. It translates to CASSQTGTRIQYF. V is TRBV4-1 and J is TRBJ2-4; D may match TRBD1 or TRBD2 (5 bases each). Germline V lookup: CDR1 MGHRA, CDR2 YSYEKL. The CDR3 has 13 amino acids. V gave up 3 bases and J gave up 10 bases, with 13 bases separating them.

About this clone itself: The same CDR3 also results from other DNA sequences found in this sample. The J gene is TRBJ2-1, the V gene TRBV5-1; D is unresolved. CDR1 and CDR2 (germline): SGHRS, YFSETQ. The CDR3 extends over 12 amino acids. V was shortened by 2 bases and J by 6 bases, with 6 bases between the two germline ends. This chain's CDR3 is CASSFAGNEQFF. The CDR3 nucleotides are TGCGCCAGCAGCTTTGCCGGCAATGAGCAGTTCTTC.

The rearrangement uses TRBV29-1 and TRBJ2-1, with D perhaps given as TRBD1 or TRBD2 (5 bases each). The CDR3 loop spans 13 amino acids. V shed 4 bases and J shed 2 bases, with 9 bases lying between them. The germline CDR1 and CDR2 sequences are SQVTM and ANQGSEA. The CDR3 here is CSVVRDPYNEQFF. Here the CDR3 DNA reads TGCAGCGTTGTCCGGGACCCCTACAATGAGCAGTTCTTC.

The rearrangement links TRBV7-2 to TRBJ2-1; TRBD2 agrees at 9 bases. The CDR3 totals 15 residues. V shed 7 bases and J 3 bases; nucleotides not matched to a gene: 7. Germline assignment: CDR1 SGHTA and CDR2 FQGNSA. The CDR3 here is CASMREGLNYNEQFF. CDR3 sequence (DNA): TGTGCCAGCATGCGGGAGGGCCTAAACTACAATGAGCAGTTCTTC. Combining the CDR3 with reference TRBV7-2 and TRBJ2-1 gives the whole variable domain GAGVSQSPSNKVTEKGKDVELRCDPISGHTALYWYRQSLGQGLEFLIYFQGNSAPDKSGLPSDRFSAERTGGSVSTLTIQRTQQEDSAVYLCASMREGLNYNEQFFGPGTRLTVL.

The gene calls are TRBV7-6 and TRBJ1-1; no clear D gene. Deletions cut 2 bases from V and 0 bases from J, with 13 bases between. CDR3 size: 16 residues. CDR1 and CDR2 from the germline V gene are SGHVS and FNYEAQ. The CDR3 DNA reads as TGTGCCAGCAGCTTAATGGCAGACGGGATGAACACTGAAGCTTTCTTT. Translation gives CASSLMADGMNTEAFF. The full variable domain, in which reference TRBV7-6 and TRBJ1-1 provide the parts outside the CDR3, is GAGVSQSPRYKVTKRGQDVALRCDPISGHVSLYWYRQALGQGPEFLTYFNYEAQQDKSGLPNDRFSAERPEGSISTLTIQRTEQRDSAMYRCASSLMADGMNTEAFFGQGTRLTVV.

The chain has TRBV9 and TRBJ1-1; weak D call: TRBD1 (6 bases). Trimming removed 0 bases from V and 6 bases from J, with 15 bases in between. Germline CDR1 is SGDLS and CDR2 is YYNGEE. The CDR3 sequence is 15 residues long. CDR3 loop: CASSVGGRGGAEAFF. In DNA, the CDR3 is TGTGCCAGCAGCGTAGGCGGAAGGGGGGGCGCTGAAGCTTTCTTT.

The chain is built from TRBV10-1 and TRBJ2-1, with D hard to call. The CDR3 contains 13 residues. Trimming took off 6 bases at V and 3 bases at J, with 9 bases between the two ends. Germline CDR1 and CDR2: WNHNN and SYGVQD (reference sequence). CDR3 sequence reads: CASRTPGYNEQFF. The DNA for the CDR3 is TGCGCCAGCAGAACACCAGGCTACAATGAGCAGTTCTTC.

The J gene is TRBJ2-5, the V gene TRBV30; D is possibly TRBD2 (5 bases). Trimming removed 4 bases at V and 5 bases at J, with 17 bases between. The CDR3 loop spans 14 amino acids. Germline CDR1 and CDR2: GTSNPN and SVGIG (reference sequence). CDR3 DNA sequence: TGTGCCTGGATCCCGAGCGGACCTGGGGAGACCCAGTACTTC. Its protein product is CAWIPSGPGETQYF.

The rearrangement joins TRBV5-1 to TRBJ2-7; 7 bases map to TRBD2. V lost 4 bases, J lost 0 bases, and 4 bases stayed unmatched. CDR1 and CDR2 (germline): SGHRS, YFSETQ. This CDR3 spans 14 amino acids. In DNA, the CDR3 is TGCGCCAGCAGCACTACTAGCGTCTCCTACGAGCAGTACTTC. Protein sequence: CASSTTSVSYEQYF. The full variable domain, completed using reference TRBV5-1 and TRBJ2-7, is KAGVTQTPRYLIKTRGQQVTLSCSPISGHRSVSWYQQTPGQGLQFLFEYFSETQRNKGNFPGRFSGRQFSNSRSEMNVSTLELGDSALYLCASSTTSVSYEQYFGPGTRLTVT.

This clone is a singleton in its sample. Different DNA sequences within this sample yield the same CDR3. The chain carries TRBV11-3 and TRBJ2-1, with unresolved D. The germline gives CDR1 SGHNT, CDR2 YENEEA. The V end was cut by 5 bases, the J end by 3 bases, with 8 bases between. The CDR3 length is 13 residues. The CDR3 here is CASSLDLYNEQFF. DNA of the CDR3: TGTGCCAGCAGCCTGGACCTCTACAATGAGCAGTTCTTC.

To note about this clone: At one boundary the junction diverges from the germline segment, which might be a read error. CDR3 in DNA: TGTGCCTGGAGCTTGGGCGCGCACAGCACAGGTACGCAGTATTTT. Translating gives CAWSLGAHSTGTQYF. J is TRBJ2-3 and V is TRBV30; D is possibly TRBD1 (5 bases). CDR1 is GTSNPN, CDR2 SVGIG, per germline (reference sequence). This CDR3 contains 15 residues.

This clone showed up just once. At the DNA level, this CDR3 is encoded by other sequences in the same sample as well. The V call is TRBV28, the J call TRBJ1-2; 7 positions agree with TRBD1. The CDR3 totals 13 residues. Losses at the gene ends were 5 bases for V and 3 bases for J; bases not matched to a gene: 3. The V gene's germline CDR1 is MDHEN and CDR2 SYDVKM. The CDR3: CASSRDSYYGYTF. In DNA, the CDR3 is TGTGCCAGCAGTAGGGACAGCTACTATGGCTACACCTTC.

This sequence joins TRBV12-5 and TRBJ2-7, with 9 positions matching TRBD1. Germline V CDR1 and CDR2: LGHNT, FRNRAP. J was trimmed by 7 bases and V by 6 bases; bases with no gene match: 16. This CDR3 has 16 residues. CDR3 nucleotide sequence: TGTGCTAGTGGCTTCGGTCGAGGACAGGGGCTTCGAGAGCAGTACTTC. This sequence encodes CASGFGRGQGLREQYF.

The CDR3 nucleotides read TGTGCCAGCAGTCCCGGACAGGTGCTCCGGTACCACTATGGCTACACCTTC. Its translation is CASSPGQVLRYHYGYTF. V usage is TRBV2 and J usage is TRBJ1-2, with TRBD1 matching over 7 bases. The trim removed 5 bases at V and 3 bases at J, leaving 15 bases unmatched. Looked up from germline, CDR1 is SNHLY and CDR2 is FYNNEI. The CDR3 totals 17 residues. Full variable domain (rest looked up from reference TRBV2 and TRBJ1-2): EPEVTQTPSHQVTQMGQEVILRCVPISNHLYFYWYRQILGQKVEFLVSFYNNEISEKSEIFDDQFSVERPDGSNFTLKIRSTKLEDSAMYFCASSPGQVLRYHYGYTFGSGTRLTVV.

The CDR3 nucleotides are TGTGCCAGCAGTCGTCGGACTAGCGGGAGTACGGAGACCCAGTACTTC. Translated, it gives CASSRRTSGSTETQYF. The chain has TRBV2 and TRBJ2-5; 13 bases are a match to TRBD2. CDR1 and CDR2 (germline): SNHLY, FYNNEI. The CDR3 is made up of 16 amino acids. V lost 5 bases and J lost 5; bases outside the gene matches: 8. Drawing the rest from reference TRBV2 and TRBJ2-5, the complete variable domain is EPEVTQTPSHQVTQMGQEVILRCVPISNHLYFYWYRQILGQKVEFLVSFYNNEISEKSEIFDDQFSVERPDGSNFTLKIRSTKLEDSAMYFCASSRRTSGSTETQYFGPGTRLLVL.

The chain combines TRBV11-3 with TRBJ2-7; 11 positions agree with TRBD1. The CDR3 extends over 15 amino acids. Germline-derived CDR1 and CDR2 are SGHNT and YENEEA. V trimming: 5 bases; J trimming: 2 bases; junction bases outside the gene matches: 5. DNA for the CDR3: TGTGCCAGCAGCCATGGACAGGGGGCAACCTACGAGCAGTACTTC. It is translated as CASSHGQGATYEQYF.

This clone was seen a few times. CDR3 sequence (DNA): TGTGCCAGTAGCAAGACTGGGACCCTCACTGAAGCTTTCTTT. It specifies CASSKTGTLTEAFF. V and J are TRBV19 and TRBJ1-1; weak D call: TRBD1 (5 bases). The CDR3 has 14 residues. V was shortened by 6 bases and J by 4 bases, with 15 bases between the two germline ends. Germline V gene lookup returns CDR1 LNHDA and CDR2 SQIVND (reference sequence).

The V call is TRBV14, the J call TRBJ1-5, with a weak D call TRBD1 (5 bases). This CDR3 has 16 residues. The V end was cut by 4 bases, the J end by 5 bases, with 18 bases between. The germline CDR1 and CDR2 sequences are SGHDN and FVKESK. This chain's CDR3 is CASSLSGRGSHQPQHF. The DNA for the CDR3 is TGTGCCAGCAGCCTATCAGGTAGGGGCAGCCATCAGCCCCAGCATTTT.